This T cell receptor beta chain was observed in a study of T cell repertoires in cytomegalovirus infection. At the level of the study: Based on public TCR beta signatures, there were indications of CMV infection and of a matching HLA type. Study conclusions and caveats: Summed public TCR beta family frequency identified CMV carriers bearing the relevant HLA. CMV-specific TCR beta clonotypes restricted by HLA-C were the ones dominating the ex vivo response.

The V end lost 6 bases, the J end lost 2 bases, and 13 bases lay between the germline ends. CDR3 length: 15 amino acids. Many counts were recorded for this clonotype. The target antigen is unknown. Each CDR3 protein gets one entry after TCRdb re-called the reads with MiXCR. The sample has hundreds of thousands of distinct CDR3 sequences, roughly 17% seen once. V gene TRBV12-3 or TRBV12-4 combines with J gene TRBJ1-4; possibly TRBD1 for D (5 bases). Sequenced material: PBMCs. This sequence was found in a human donor in good health (CMV status not recorded). Some clones in this sample may be carry-over from other donors' samples. Here the CDR3 DNA reads TGTGCCAGCAGCCCGCAGGGCGGCACTAATGAAAAACTGTTTTTT. It codes for CASSPQGGTNEKLFF.